The rows below give T cell receptor beta chains drawn from one sample of a study of shared clonotypes between healthy human individuals. Sequenced by immunoSEQ multiplex PCR; TCRdb stores in-frame clones only, minus some. The sample has about 2.4 million clones, over 85% seen once. The sequenced sample was naive CD4+ T cells from PBMCs. These receptors originate from a man in his late teens or twenties in good health. Some clones in this sample may be carry-over from other donors' samples. The CDR3 runs from the conserved cysteine through the conserved F or W.

>TRBV14
CASSQVSGSGNTIYF
>TRBV7-2
CASSPGQGEKLFF
>TRBV4-1
CASSQPKGLAGSRGNTGELFF
>TRBV2
CASKEGLNEQFF
>TRBV15
CATKELAGGPDTQYF
>TRBV4-1
CASSQVGAGEQFF
>TRBV29-1
CSVEPGGAKSLDYGYTF
>TRBV5-1
CASELAGLTDTQYF
>TRBV28
CASSLPGYSSSGNTIYF
>TRBV18
CASSLRQGASGANVLTF
>TRBV6-6
CASSYRGGNTIYF
>TRBV9
CASSAPLGGEAGGRSYNEQFF
>TRBV15
CATSPALSGNTIYF
>TRBV29-1
CSVERGGTDTQYF
>TRBV7-2
CASSSGTGTSNQPQHF
>TRBV7-8
CASSSASAPYNEQFF
>TRBV27
CASSAYRDYLETQYF
>TRBV5-4
CASSLATLNTEAFF
>TRBV28
CASSSRGRASTYEQYF
>TRBV9
CASSVEGGHGVMHEQYF
>TRBV4-1
CASSRGTGDTDTQYF
>TRBV28
CASRPGAAGDEKLFF
>TRBV7-2
CASSLPWGWGTEAFF
>TRBV5-1
CASSLQGQGISGNTIYF
>TRBV23-1
CASSQSAGYSHEQYF
>TRBV7-9
CASSLGSPADTQYF
>TRBV27
CASSLSGGTEAFF
>TRBV5-1
CASSLMGVAEQFF
>TRBV5-1
CASRTTGGIDTQYF
>TRBV11-2
CASSFGDRGTDTQYF
>TRBV9
CASSTRVNYGYTF
>TRBV28
CASSPKPGQGGTEAFF
>TRBV6-5
CASSDWGEQYF
>TRBV25-1
CASSESPGQGLETQYF
>TRBV7-2
CASSLVSGFRNTIYF
>TRBV5-3
CARSFLVPEQYF
>TRBV7-9
CASSRSADTQYF
>TRBV18
CASSSSLDTEQYF
>TRBV10-2
CASSPPVEGTKDSPLHF
>TRBV11-2
CASSDRLVSEQYF
>TRBV19
CASSLRDRGYGYTF
>TRBV11-2
CASSPGLAESGTQYF
>TRBV6-4
CASRGQDVGPQHF
>TRBV11-1
CASSFTSGENTGELFF
>TRBV5-1
CASSLVGQSSGANVLTF
>TRBV28
CASSLVQRTNYEQYF
>TRBV19
CASSEGLAGYNEQFF
>TRBV12-5
CASGLLTSGRSFDEQFF
>TRBV7-2
CASSLAGSNTGELFF